Shown below are 7 T cell receptor beta chains from a single sample sequenced in a study of Ad26.COV2.S vaccination and SARS-CoV-2 variants. The treatment: roughly 20 received Ad26.COV2.S at low or high dose, single or two shots; about 5 received placebo; per-sample allocation not given. Sampling was done on day 63 after the first vaccine or placebo injection. TCRdb keeps only in-frame clones here, not all; method: immunoSEQ multiplex PCR. Of approximately 360,000 clones listed, roughly 80% were seen once; the top ten hold about 7.4%. The sample here was peripheral blood, taken in a trial of Ad26.COV2.S vaccine versus placebo. These receptors all stem from a person between 18 and 60 years old who received the Ad26.COV2.S COVID-19 vaccine or a placebo.

V is TRBV9 and J is TRBJ2-5; 7 bases align to TRBD1. The CDR3 has 15 amino acids. CDR1 and CDR2 (germline): SGDLS, YYNGEE. Trimming took 2 bases from V and 4 from J; bases not matched to a gene: 8. CDR3 nucleotides: TGTGCCAGCAGCGTCTCAGGGGGTGGTGGAGAGACCCAGTACTTC. Translation gives CASSVSGGGGETQYF.

This clone was detected once. This chain uses TRBV12-5 with TRBJ1-5; the match to TRBD1 covers 8 bases. The CDR3 contains 15 residues. J gave up 7 bases and V 1 base, and 6 bases lay outside the gene matches. Germline CDR1 reads LGHNT; CDR2 reads FRNRAP. The CDR3 DNA reads as TGTGCTAGTGGTTTGGGCCAGGGGGCAAAGCAGCCCCAGCATTTT. Residues: CASGLGQGAKQPQHF.

The rearrangement links TRBV6-2 or TRBV6-3 to TRBJ1-6, with TRBD1 identical over 9 bases. Trimming took 4 bases from V and 10 from J; bases not matched to a gene: 11. Germline values: CDR1 MNHEY, CDR2 SVGEGT. The CDR3 extends over 16 amino acids. CDR3 amino acids: CASSFGTGSKSSPLHF. Written as DNA, the CDR3 is TGTGCCAGCAGTTTTGGGACAGGGTCGAAAAGCTCACCCCTCCACTTT.

The V call is TRBV10-1, the J call TRBJ1-4, with D possibly being TRBD1 (6 bases). Germline CDR1 reads WNHNN; CDR2 reads SYGVQD (reference sequence). This CDR3 is built from 13 residues. The V end lost 6 bases, the J end lost 5 bases, and 10 bases lay between the germline ends. In nucleotides, the CDR3 is TGCGCCAGCAGCGGAGGGGGAAATGAAAAACTGTTTTTT. Amino acids: CASSGGGNEKLFF.

J is TRBJ1-3 and V is TRBV6-7; the match to TRBD1 covers 8 bases. TRBV6-7 is sorted into the ORF group, with uncertain function. V lost 4 bases, J lost 7 bases, and 9 bases stayed unmatched. CDR3 length equals 15 residues. The CDR3 DNA follows: TGTGCCAGCAGTTGCGGACAGGGTCCAAAGAACACCATATATTTT. This codes for CASSCGQGPKNTIYF.

This clone was observed a single time. The gene calls are TRBV27 and TRBJ1-4; D not resolved. V was clipped by 5 bases and J by 8 bases, with 12 bases between them. Germline CDR1 reads MNHEY; CDR2 reads SMNVEV (reference sequence). This CDR3 contains 13 residues. CDR3 DNA: TGTGCCAGCAGTCGGGCCTATGTAGAAAAACTGTTTTTT. This sequence encodes CASSRAYVEKLFF.

This clone turned up a few times. This rearrangement joins TRBV5-5 to TRBJ2-2, with D maybe TRBD1 (5 bases). Per germline, CDR1 SGHKS and CDR2 YYEKEE (reference sequence). This CDR3 spans 13 amino acids. V was pared by 4 bases and J by 5 bases, with 9 bases between. The CDR3 region has the DNA TGTGCCAGCAGCCTGGGGCCTACCGGGGAGCTGTTTTTT. It encodes CASSLGPTGELFF. The entire variable domain, with the rest obtained from reference TRBV5-5 and TRBJ2-2, is as follows: DAGVTQSPTHLIKTRGQQVTLRCSPISGHKSVSWYQQVLGQGPQFIFQYYEKEERGRGNFPDRFSARQFPNYSSELNVNALLLGDSALYLCASSLGPTGELFFGEGSRLTVL.